A single sample is the source of the 22 T cell receptor beta chains below, sequenced in a study of blood T cells in healthy people across ages. The second PCR ran roughly 6 to 12 cycles with a sample-barcoded 5' primer and J-beta primers. TCRdb reanalysed the 5' RACE reads using MiXCR and keeps one entry per CDR3 protein. The sample comprises approximately 360,000 distinct CDR3 sequences, 52% of which are singletons, and under 65% rests with the top ten. Input material: blood. All receptors come from a man aged 60 to 69 in good health.

The genes are TRBV28 and TRBJ2-7; 9 bases fit TRBD2. V dropped 1 base and J dropped 6; count of bases not matched to a gene: 4. This CDR3 contains 14 residues. CDR1 is MDHEN and CDR2 is SYDVKM in the germline V gene. The CDR3 DNA reads TGTGCCAGCAGTTTATTAGCGGGAGCCCGCGAGCAGTACTTC. Translation: CASSLLAGAREQYF.

V usage is TRBV27 and J usage is TRBJ2-1; D is perhaps TRBD1 (5 bases). From germline, CDR1 is MNHEY and CDR2 SMNVEV (reference sequence). Trimming shortened V by 5 bases and J by 5 bases, and 16 bases separated the two germline ends. This CDR3 comprises 15 residues. CDR3 DNA sequence: TGTGCCAGCAGTCCCCCAGGGCTCTATGACAATGAGCAGTTCTTC. Translation: CASSPPGLYDNEQFF.

The chain has TRBV20-1 and TRBJ2-7; 9 nucleotides align to TRBD2. TRBJ2-5 matches the DNA end more closely, so the J call is doubtful. CDR3 length equals 14 residues. Germline V lookup: CDR1 DFQATT, CDR2 SNEGSKA (reference sequence). CDR3 loop: CSARDSGREETQYF. The CDR3 nucleotides are TGCAGTGCTAGAGATAGCGGGAGAGAGGAGACCCAGTACTTC.

CDR3 sequence: CSARGASGRWETQYF. CDR3 bases: TGCAGTGCTAGAGGGGCTAGCGGGAGGTGGGAGACCCAGTACTTC. The chain joins TRBV20-1 to TRBJ2-5, with TRBD2 matching over 11 bases. The CDR3 spans 15 residues. The germline gives CDR1 DFQATT, CDR2 SNEGSKA (reference sequence). The V and J ends lost 1 base and 5 bases, in that order; junction bases with no gene match: 6.

The chain is built from TRBV28 and TRBJ2-1, with D possibly TRBD2 on 5 matching bases. CDR3 length: 12 residues. Between the trimmed V and J ends, which lost 6 bases and 7 bases, there was a span of 10 bases. Germline lookup yields CDR1 MDHEN and CDR2 SYDVKM. The CDR3 DNA sequence: TGTGCCAGCAGCCAACAGCGGAATGAGCAGTTCTTC. This translates into CASSQQRNEQFF.

With respect to this clonotype: At one end, the junction sequence differs from germline, possibly due to a read error. The chain uses TRBV5-4 and TRBJ2-4, with D unclear. The CDR3 is 15 residues long. Germline V lookup: CDR1 SGHNT, CDR2 YYREEE (reference sequence). CDR3 sequence (DNA): TGTGCCAGCAGCTTGACCCCGGAGAAAGCCTACGAGCAGTGCTTC. It translates to CASSLTPEKAYEQCF.

The V call is TRBV5-1, the J call TRBJ2-1; 8 nucleotides agree with TRBD1. The CDR3 is made up of 14 amino acids. Unmatched junction bases numbered 13, after V lost 4 bases and J lost 13 bases. The germline CDR1 and CDR2 sequences are SGHRS and YFSETQ. This CDR3 is CASSGRTGKETQFF. CDR3 DNA: TGCGCCAGCAGCGGAAGGACAGGGAAAGAGACCCAGTTCTTC. The variable domain in full, with the rest retrieved from reference TRBV5-1 and TRBJ2-1, is KAGVTQTPRYLIKTRGQQVTLSCSPISGHRSVSWYQQTPGQGLQFLFEYFSETQRNKGNFPGRFSGRQFSNSRSEMNVSTLELGDSALYLCASSGRTGKETQFFGPGTRLTVL.

The V gene is TRBV7-9, the J gene TRBJ2-7; 7 nucleotides align to TRBD2. The CDR3 runs 15 residues. The trim removed 3 bases at V and 1 base at J, leaving 6 bases unmatched. CDR1 and CDR2 (germline): SEHNR, FQNEAQ (reference sequence). CDR3 DNA: TGTGCCAGCAGCTTCCTAGCGGCGACGTCCTACGAGCAGTACTTC. It codes for CASSFLAATSYEQYF.

This rearrangement joins TRBV20-1 to TRBJ2-5; 9 nucleotides match TRBD2. Germline CDR1 is DFQATT and CDR2 is SNEGSKA (reference sequence). With V trimmed by 3 bases and J by 3 bases, 8 bases remained unmatched. This CDR3 spans 15 amino acids. DNA for the CDR3: TGCAGTGCTAGGAGTAGCGGGAGAATTGAAGAGACCCAGTACTTC. Its protein product is CSARSSGRIEETQYF.

The V call is TRBV12-3 or TRBV12-4, the J call TRBJ2-7, with TRBD2 as a possible D gene (6 bases). The CDR3 sequence is 16 residues long. V was clipped by 3 bases and J by 7 bases, with 22 bases between them. Here the CDR3 DNA reads TGTGCCAGCAGTTTGAGGCGGGGAGGTGCCTACAATGAGCAGTACTTC. Protein sequence: CASSLRRGGAYNEQYF.

This clonotype was observed at least ten times. This may be a read error: a much more frequent sequence differs by one nucleotide. The CDR3 region has the DNA TGCAGTGACAGGGAAGGGTACAATGAGCAGTACTTC. This encodes CSDREGYNEQYF. The chain employs TRBV29-1 and TRBJ2-1; 7 positions agree with TRBD1. The J call may be wrong; the DNA end is better matched by TRBJ2-7. The length of the CDR3 is 12 residues. Germline V gene lookup returns CDR1 SQVTM and CDR2 ANQGSEA.

This clonotype has only a few counts. The chain employs TRBV5-1 and TRBJ2-4, with D possibly TRBD1 on 5 matching bases. The CDR3 is 14 residues long. Germline loops: CDR1 SGHRS, CDR2 YFSETQ. The V end was cut by 4 bases, the J end by 7 bases, with 15 bases between. The CDR3 DNA reads as TGCGCCAGCAGCCTAACCGGAGCAGGGAACATTCAGTACTTC. Translated: CASSLTGAGNIQYF.

The rearrangement uses TRBV6-5 and TRBJ2-2; 9 bases line up with TRBD1. The germline gives CDR1 MNHEY, CDR2 SVGAGI. The CDR3 covers 14 residues. V gave up 10 bases and J gave up 4 bases; unmatched junction bases: 7. CDR3 amino acids: CATTGGAGTGELFF. The CDR3 DNA follows: TGTGCCACCACAGGGGGCGCAGGCACCGGGGAGCTGTTTTTT.

The V and J genes are TRBV28 and TRBJ2-3; 10 nucleotides line up with TRBD2. With 4 bases clipped from V and 5 bases from J, the junction kept 6 bases outside the gene matches. The CDR3 runs to 15 residues. CDR1 is MDHEN, CDR2 SYDVKM, per germline. The CDR3 reads CASSSAGGSGDTQYF. Written as DNA, the CDR3 is TGTGCCAGCAGTTCAGCGGGAGGGTCGGGAGATACGCAGTATTTT.

The rearrangement links TRBV24-1 to TRBJ2-3; unclear D gene. V gave up 1 base and J gave up 2 bases, with 9 bases separating them. CDR1 is KGHDR, CDR2 SFDVKD, per germline. The CDR3 has 15 amino acids. The CDR3 DNA sequence: TGTGCCACCAGTGATTTAAAAGGGTCCACAGATACGCAGTATTTT. Protein sequence: CATSDLKGSTDTQYF.

CDR3 nucleotide sequence: TGCAGCTTCCAACAGGGGCTAAACACTGAAGCTTTCTTT. Translating gives CSFQQGLNTEAFF. The chain is built from TRBV29-1 and TRBJ1-1, with 7 positions matching TRBD1. This CDR3 is built from 13 residues. Germline CDR1 reads SQVTM; CDR2 reads ANQGSEA. V trimming: 8 bases; J trimming: 2 bases; junction bases outside the gene matches: 8.

The chain combines TRBV20-1 with TRBJ2-1, with D unclear. Germline V gene sequence: CDR1 DFQATT, CDR2 SNEGSKA (reference sequence). The CDR3 covers 10 residues. V was pared by 3 bases and J by 8 bases, with 5 bases between. For the CDR3, the DNA is TGCAGTGCTAGGAGGCATGAGCAGTTCTTC. Translation gives CSARRHEQFF.

The chain has TRBV5-1 and TRBJ1-2, with D hard to call. CDR3 size: 13 residues. The V end was cut by 4 bases, the J end by 8 bases, with 15 bases between. CDR1 and CDR2 from the germline V gene are SGHRS and YFSETQ. The CDR3 is CASSVDRMGGYTF. DNA of the CDR3: TGCGCCAGCAGCGTGGACCGTATGGGGGGCTACACCTTC.

The chain joins TRBV7-9 to TRBJ2-5; possibly TRBD2 for D (6 bases). Germline values: CDR1 SEHNR, CDR2 FQNEAQ (reference sequence). With 7 bases removed from V and 4 bases from J, the gap between germline ends came to 25 bases. This CDR3 has 17 residues. The CDR3 spells CASNLLGSSAPGETQYF. CDR3 in DNA: TGTGCCAGCAACCTCCTCGGGTCTAGCGCCCCGGGAGAGACCCAGTACTTC. Together with reference TRBV7-9 and TRBJ2-5, the CDR3 gives the full variable domain: DTGVSQNPRHKITKRGQNVTFRCDPISEHNRLYWYRQTLGQGPEFLTYFQNEAQLEKSRLLSDRFSAERPKGSFSTLEIQRTEQGDSAMYLCASNLLGSSAPGETQYFGPGTRLLVL.

This clonotype appeared a few times. The V gene is TRBV20-1, the J gene TRBJ2-1; no firm D call. The CDR3 has 14 amino acids. With 4 bases removed from V and 3 bases from J, the gap between germline ends came to 13 bases. Germline CDR1 DFQATT, CDR2 SNEGSKA (reference sequence). The CDR3 region has the DNA TGCAGTGCTAAGGGATCTTCGGACTACAATGAGCAGTTCTTC. Protein sequence: CSAKGSSDYNEQFF.

Regarding this clonotype: Without the conserved terminal phenylalanine or tryptophan, this CDR3 likely stems from a read error. The chain is built from TRBV20-1 and TRBJ1-6; D perhaps matches TRBD1 (6 bases). Trimming took 6 bases from V and 7 from J, leaving 13 bases between them. CDR1 is DFQATT, CDR2 SNEGSKA, per germline (reference sequence). The CDR3 totals 13 residues. The CDR3 spells CSATGHANSPLHL. The DNA of the CDR3 is TGCAGTGCAACGGGACATGCAAATTCACCCCTCCACTTA.

This chain uses TRBV19 with TRBJ1-5; no clear D. CDR1 LNHDA and CDR2 SQIVND come from the germline V gene (reference sequence). V shed 7 bases and J shed 3 bases, with 16 bases lying between them. The CDR3 runs to 15 residues. This chain's CDR3 is CASTLTGRNNQPQHF. Here the CDR3 DNA reads TGTGCCAGTACCCTAACCGGACGCAACAATCAGCCCCAGCATTTT.